This T cell receptor beta chain was obtained from a study of blood T cell repertoires in COVID-19. CDR3 length equals 16 residues. The V gene end was trimmed by 3 bases and the J gene end by 5 bases; junction bases not matched to a gene: 7. CDR1 and CDR2 (germline): SGHRS, YFSETQ. Using immunoSEQ multiplex PCR, the repertoire was profiled, and TCRdb retains in-frame clones only, with some absent. The sample carries 250,000 to 350,000 clones, more than 75% recorded once. The V gene is TRBV5-1, the J gene TRBJ2-5; 13 bases agree with TRBD2. The receptor was derived from a woman between 45 and 65 years old with acute or convalescent COVID-19. Material for sequencing was peripheral blood. The CDR3 DNA is TGCGCCAGCAGCTCCGGACTAGCGGGAGAGATGGAGACCCAGTACTTC. It is translated as CASSSGLAGEMETQYF.